The 18 T cell receptor beta chains given below trace back to one sample, sequenced in a study of T cell responses to AZD1222 COVID-19 vaccine. TCRdb's table, derived via immunoSEQ multiplex PCR, lists solely in-frame clones and lacks some. The sample gives 190,000 or so clones, around nine tenths of which show up once; 25% to 30% is in the top ten. Sequencing used peripheral blood, obtained 28 days after the second AZD1222 dose. The source of these receptors is an adult who received the AZD1222 COVID-19 vaccine.

The chain couples TRBV4-1 to TRBJ1-2; a weak D match, TRBD1 (5 bases). In germline, CDR1 is MGHRA, CDR2 YSYEKL. Between the trimmed V and J ends, which lost 3 bases and 8 bases, there was a span of 19 bases. CDR3 length: 15 residues. This CDR3 reads CASSQARGGASGYTF. The CDR3 nucleotides are TGCGCCAGCAGCCAGGCCCGGGGAGGGGCAAGCGGCTACACCTTC.

This sequence joins TRBV19 and TRBJ2-3; D is uncertain. Trimming shortened V by 0 bases and J by 0 bases, and 7 bases separated the two germline ends. The germline V gene has CDR1 LNHDA and CDR2 SQIVND (reference sequence). The CDR3 sequence is 15 residues long. As DNA, the CDR3 is TGTGCCAGTAGTATAGAACATTCTAGCACAGATACGCAGTATTTT. Protein sequence: CASSIEHSSTDTQYF.

This rearrangement joins TRBV7-9 to TRBJ2-6; weak D call: TRBD1 (5 bases). The CDR3 is 15 residues long. CDR1 SEHNR and CDR2 FQNEAQ come from the germline V gene (reference sequence). Trimming shortened V by 5 bases and J by 2 bases, and 10 bases separated the two germline ends. The CDR3 nucleotides read TGTGCCAGCAGCCCAGAAGGGGCTGGGGCCAACGTCCTGACTTTC. Translating gives CASSPEGAGANVLTF.

The CDR3 here is CASSVTTHTEAFF. Here the CDR3 DNA reads TGTGCCAGCAGCGTTACAACTCACACTGAAGCTTTCTTT. The chain is built from TRBV7-3 and TRBJ1-1; D uncertain. The CDR3 runs 13 residues. CDR1 SGHTA and CDR2 FQGTGA come from the germline V gene. V lost 5 bases to trimming and J lost 3 bases, with 10 bases between them.

This clone occurred once. In DNA form, the CDR3 reads TGTGCCAGCAGCCAAGGAGGGGGCTTGGGCAATCAGCCCCAGCATTTT. It codes for CASSQGGGLGNQPQHF. V usage is TRBV3-1 (or the pseudogene TRBV3-2) and J usage is TRBJ1-5, with 7 positions matching TRBD1. J lost 2 bases, V lost 1 base, and 5 bases had no gene match. The CDR3 has 16 residues. CDR1 LGHDT and CDR2 YNNKEL come from the germline V gene (reference sequence).

In its sample, this clone was seen once. This chain joins TRBV19 and TRBJ2-7; D may match TRBD1 or TRBD2 (5 bases each). From germline, CDR1 is LNHDA and CDR2 SQIVND (reference sequence). The CDR3 loop spans 14 amino acids. V was cut by 6 bases and J by 2 bases, with 14 bases left in between. CDR3 DNA: TGTGCCAGTAGAGGATCAGGGACGGCCTACGAGCAGTACTTC. Encoded protein: CASRGSGTAYEQYF.

A word on this clone: Additional DNA sequences in this sample encode the identical CDR3. The rearrangement links TRBV9 to TRBJ2-7; D might be TRBD1 (5 bases). The CDR3 consists of 15 residues. Trimming took off 4 bases at V and 0 bases at J, with 14 bases between the two ends. The V gene's germline CDR1 is SGDLS and CDR2 YYNGEE. CDR3 sequence: CASSTSWGNSYEQYF. The DNA for the CDR3 is TGTGCCAGCAGCACCAGTTGGGGCAACTCCTACGAGCAGTACTTC.

The V and J genes are TRBV11-3 and TRBJ2-1; D not certain. This CDR3 contains 13 residues. Germline loops: CDR1 SGHNT, CDR2 YENEEA. V lost 4 bases to trimming and J lost 9 bases, with 13 bases between them. The CDR3 bases are TGTGCCAGCAGCTCCAAGGGTCGAGGTGAGCAGTTCTTC. The encoded protein is CASSSKGRGEQFF.

The chain uses TRBV25-1 and TRBJ2-5; D gene ambiguous. The CDR3 spans 14 residues. The V end was cut by 0 bases, the J end by 7 bases, with 12 bases between. Germline V lookup: CDR1 MGHDK, CDR2 SYGVNS. The CDR3 loop is CASSEYHSRGTQYF. DNA for the CDR3: TGTGCCAGCAGTGAATACCACTCCAGAGGGACCCAGTACTTC.

The genes are TRBV28 and TRBJ2-2; 8 bases map to TRBD1. V lost 5 bases, J lost 2 bases, and 4 bases stayed unmatched. CDR3 size: 15 residues. The germline V gene encodes CDR1 MDHEN and CDR2 SYDVKM. The DNA of the CDR3 is TGTGCCAGCAGTCCGGGACAGGAAAACACCGGGGAGCTGTTTTTT. Translation gives CASSPGQENTGELFF. The variable domain in full, completed from reference TRBV28 and TRBJ2-2, reads DVKVTQSSRYLVKRTGEKVFLECVQDMDHENMFWYRQDPGLGLRLIYFSYDVKMKEKGDIPEGYSVSREKKERFSLILESASTNQTSMYLCASSPGQENTGELFFGEGSRLTVL.

The chain recombines TRBV5-1 with TRBJ1-2; no clear D. The CDR3 has 13 amino acids. Trimming took off 7 bases at V and 0 bases at J, with 10 bases between the two ends. Looked up from germline, CDR1 is SGHRS and CDR2 is YFSETQ. The DNA for the CDR3 is TGCGCCAGCGGCAGAGCTTCTAACTATGGCTACACCTTC. It is translated as CASGRASNYGYTF.

The V call is TRBV27, the J call TRBJ2-4; the D gene is possibly TRBD2 (5 bases). Germline V gene lookup returns CDR1 MNHEY and CDR2 SMNVEV (reference sequence). Trimming pared 3 bases from V and 5 bases from J, leaving 8 bases between. The CDR3 covers 13 residues. CDR3 bases: TGTGCCAGCAGTTTCGGGCGGGAAAACATTCAGTACTTC. Residues: CASSFGRENIQYF.

V gene TRBV2 combines with J gene TRBJ1-5; TRBD1 is a possible D gene (5 bases). Germline CDR1 is SNHLY and CDR2 is FYNNEI. The CDR3 extends over 15 amino acids. Between the trimmed V and J ends, which lost 4 bases and 2 bases, there was a span of 12 bases. The CDR3 reads CASSGSGGGNQPQHF. The CDR3 DNA reads as TGTGCCAGCAGTGGGTCGGGGGGTGGCAATCAGCCCCAGCATTTT.

This clone was seen once. The V and J genes are TRBV5-1 and TRBJ2-5; 8 bases fit TRBD1. The CDR3 runs 14 residues. Germline V CDR1 and CDR2: SGHRS, YFSETQ. V gave up 5 bases and J gave up 4 bases; unmatched junction bases: 7. CDR3 sequence: CASRTGELGETQYF. Here the CDR3 DNA reads TGCGCCAGCAGGACAGGGGAATTAGGAGAGACCCAGTACTTC.

The chain has TRBV27 and TRBJ1-4, with D perhaps TRBD1 (5 bases). V lost 3 bases, J lost 5 bases, and 13 bases lay in between. Germline values: CDR1 MNHEY, CDR2 SMNVEV (reference sequence). This CDR3 has 15 amino acids. CDR3 sequence reads: CASSLLQGPNEKLFF. The CDR3 DNA sequence: TGTGCCAGCAGTTTGCTTCAGGGCCCCAATGAAAAACTGTTTTTT.

The chain employs TRBV28 and TRBJ1-3; the D is unclear. Germline CDR1 reads MDHEN; CDR2 reads SYDVKM. V lost 3 bases to trimming and J lost 2 bases, with 8 bases between them. This CDR3 region has 14 residues. CDR3 coding DNA: TGTGCCAGCAGTTTGGATAGTACTGGAAACACCATATATTTT. This translates into CASSLDSTGNTIYF.

This chain connects TRBV2 to TRBJ1-5; maybe TRBD1 (6 bases). V was trimmed by 2 bases and J by 4 bases, leaving 9 bases between them. The CDR3 totals 14 residues. Per the germline V gene, CDR1 is SNHLY and CDR2 is FYNNEI. The chain's CDR3 is CASSEWGANQPQHF. CDR3 sequence (DNA): TGTGCCAGCAGTGAATGGGGGGCGAATCAGCCCCAGCATTTT.

The V call is TRBV12-3 or TRBV12-4, the J call TRBJ2-7, with 9 bases that match TRBD1. CDR3 length: 13 amino acids. V shed 5 bases, J shed 10 bases, and the junction held 9 bases outside the gene matches. The CDR3 sequence is CASSPGQGGVQYF. For the CDR3, the DNA is TGTGCCAGCAGTCCGGGACAGGGAGGCGTTCAGTACTTC.